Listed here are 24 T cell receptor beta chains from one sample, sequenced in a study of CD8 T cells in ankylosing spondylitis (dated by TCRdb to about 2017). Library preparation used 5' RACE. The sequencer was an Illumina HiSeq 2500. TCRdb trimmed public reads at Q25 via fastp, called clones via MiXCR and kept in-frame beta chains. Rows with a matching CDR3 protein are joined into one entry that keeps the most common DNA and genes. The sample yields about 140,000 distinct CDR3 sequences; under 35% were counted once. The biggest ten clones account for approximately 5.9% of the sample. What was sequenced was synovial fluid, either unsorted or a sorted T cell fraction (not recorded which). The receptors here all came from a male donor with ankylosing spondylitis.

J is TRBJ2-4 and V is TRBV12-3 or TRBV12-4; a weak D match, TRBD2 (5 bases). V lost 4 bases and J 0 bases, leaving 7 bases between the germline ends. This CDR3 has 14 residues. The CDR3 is CASSYGLAKNIQYF. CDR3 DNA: TGTGCCAGCAGTTACGGACTAGCCAAAAACATTCAGTACTTC.

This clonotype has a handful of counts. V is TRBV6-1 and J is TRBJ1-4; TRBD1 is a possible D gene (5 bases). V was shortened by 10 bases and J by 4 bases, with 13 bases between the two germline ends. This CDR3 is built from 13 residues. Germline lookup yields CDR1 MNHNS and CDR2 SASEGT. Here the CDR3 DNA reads TGTGCCACCCGGCGGGGCCATAATGAAAAACTGTTTTTT. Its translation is CATRRGHNEKLFF.

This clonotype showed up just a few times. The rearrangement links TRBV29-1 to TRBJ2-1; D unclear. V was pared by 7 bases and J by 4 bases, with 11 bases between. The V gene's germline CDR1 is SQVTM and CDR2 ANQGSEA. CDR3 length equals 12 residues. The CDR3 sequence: CSAIKGYNEQFF. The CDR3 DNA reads TGCAGCGCTATTAAAGGGTACAATGAGCAGTTCTTC.

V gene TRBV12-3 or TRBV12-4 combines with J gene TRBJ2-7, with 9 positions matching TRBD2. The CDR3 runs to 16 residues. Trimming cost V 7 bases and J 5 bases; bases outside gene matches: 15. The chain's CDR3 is CASTQGLALVLHEQYF. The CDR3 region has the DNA TGTGCCAGCACTCAGGGACTAGCTCTAGTCCTCCACGAGCAGTACTTC.

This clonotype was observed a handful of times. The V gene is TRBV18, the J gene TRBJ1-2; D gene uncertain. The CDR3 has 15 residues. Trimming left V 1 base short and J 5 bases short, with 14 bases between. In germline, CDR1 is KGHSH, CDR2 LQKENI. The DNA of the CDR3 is TGTGCCAGCTCACCACAACCAGACCTAAAGTATGGCTACACCTTC. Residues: CASSPQPDLKYGYTF. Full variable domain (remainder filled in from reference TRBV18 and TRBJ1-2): NAGVMQNPRHLVRRRGQEARLRCSPMKGHSHVYWYRQLPEEGLKFMVYLQKENIIDESGMPKERFSAEFPKEGPSILRIQQVVRGDSAAYFCASSPQPDLKYGYTFGSGTRLTVV.

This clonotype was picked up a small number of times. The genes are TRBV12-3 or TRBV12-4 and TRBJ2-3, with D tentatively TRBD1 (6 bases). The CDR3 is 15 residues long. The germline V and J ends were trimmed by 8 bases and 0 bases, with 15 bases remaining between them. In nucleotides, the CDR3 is TGTGCCAGCTCCCTCCAGGGGAGAAGCACAGATACGCAGTATTTT. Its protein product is CASSLQGRSTDTQYF.

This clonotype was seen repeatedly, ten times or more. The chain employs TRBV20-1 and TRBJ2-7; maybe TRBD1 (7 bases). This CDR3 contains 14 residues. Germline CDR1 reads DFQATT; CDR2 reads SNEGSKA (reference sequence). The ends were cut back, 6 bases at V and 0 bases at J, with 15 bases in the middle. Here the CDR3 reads CSAEGGGHSYEQYF. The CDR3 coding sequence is TGCAGTGCCGAAGGAGGGGGCCACTCCTACGAGCAGTACTTC.

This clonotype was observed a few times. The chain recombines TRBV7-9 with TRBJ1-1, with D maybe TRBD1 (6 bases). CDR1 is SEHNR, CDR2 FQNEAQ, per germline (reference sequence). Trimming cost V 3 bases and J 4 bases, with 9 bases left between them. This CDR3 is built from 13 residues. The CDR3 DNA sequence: TGTGCCAGCAGCTTGCAGGGGAGCACTGAAGCTTTCTTT. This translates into CASSLQGSTEAFF.

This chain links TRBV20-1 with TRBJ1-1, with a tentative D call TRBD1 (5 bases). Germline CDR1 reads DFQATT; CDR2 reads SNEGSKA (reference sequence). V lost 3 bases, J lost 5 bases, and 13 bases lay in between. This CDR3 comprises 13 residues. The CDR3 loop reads CSARRRGGTEAFF. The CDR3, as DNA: TGCAGTGCTAGGAGGAGGGGTGGTACTGAAGCTTTCTTT.

The CDR3 DNA reads as TGTGCCAGCAGTACAAACAGGGGAGCGTACACTGAAGCTTTCTTT. Translated, it gives CASSTNRGAYTEAFF. The rearrangement joins TRBV6-1 to TRBJ1-1; 7 bases are a match to TRBD1. There are 15 residues in the CDR3. V lost 5 bases to trimming and J lost 3 bases; unmatched junction nucleotides: 9. CDR1 and CDR2 from the germline V gene are MNHNS and SASEGT.

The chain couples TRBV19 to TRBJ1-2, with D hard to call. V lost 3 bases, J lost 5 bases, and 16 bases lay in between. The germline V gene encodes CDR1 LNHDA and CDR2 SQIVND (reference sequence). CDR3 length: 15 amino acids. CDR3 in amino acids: CASSIGQLGSYGYTF. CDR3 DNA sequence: TGTGCCAGTAGTATCGGGCAGTTGGGTAGTTATGGCTACACCTTC.

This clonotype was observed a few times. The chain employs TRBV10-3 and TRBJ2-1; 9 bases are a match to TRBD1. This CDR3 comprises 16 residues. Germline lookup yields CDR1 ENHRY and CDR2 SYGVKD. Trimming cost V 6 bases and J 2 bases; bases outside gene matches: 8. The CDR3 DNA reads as TGTGCCATCAGCCTTGGGACAGGGCAAACCTACAATGAGCAGTTCTTC. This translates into CAISLGTGQTYNEQFF.

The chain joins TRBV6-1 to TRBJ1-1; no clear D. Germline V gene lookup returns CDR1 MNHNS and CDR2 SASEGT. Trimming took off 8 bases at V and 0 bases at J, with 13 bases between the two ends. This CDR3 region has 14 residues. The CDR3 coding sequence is TGTGCCAGCTTTCCAAGTCGGATGAACACTGAAGCTTTCTTT. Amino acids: CASFPSRMNTEAFF.

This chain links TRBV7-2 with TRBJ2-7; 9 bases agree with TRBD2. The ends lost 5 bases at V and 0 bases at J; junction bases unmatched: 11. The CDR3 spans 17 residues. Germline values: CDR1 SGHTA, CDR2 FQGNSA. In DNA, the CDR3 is TGTGCCAGCAGCCAGGGCCCTTTAGCGGGGGTCTCCTACGAGCAGTACTTC. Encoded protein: CASSQGPLAGVSYEQYF. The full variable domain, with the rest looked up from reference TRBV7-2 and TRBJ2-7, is GAGVSQSPSNKVTEKGKDVELRCDPISGHTALYWYRQSLGQGLEFLIYFQGNSAPDKSGLPSDRFSAERTGGSVSTLTIQRTQQEDSAVYLCASSQGPLAGVSYEQYFGPGTRLTVT.

CDR3 sequence: CASSAGQGVKDTQYF. Written as DNA, the CDR3 is TGCGCCAGCAGCGCAGGACAGGGGGTTAAGGATACGCAGTATTTT. The V and J genes are TRBV5-1 and TRBJ2-3, with 10 bases identical to TRBD1. Trimming at V came to 4 bases and at J to 6 bases, leaving 8 bases not matched to a gene. The CDR3 runs to 15 residues. Germline CDR1 SGHRS, CDR2 YFSETQ.

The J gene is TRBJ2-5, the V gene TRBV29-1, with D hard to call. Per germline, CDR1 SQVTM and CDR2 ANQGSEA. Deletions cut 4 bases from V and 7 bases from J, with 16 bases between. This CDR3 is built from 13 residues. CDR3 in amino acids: CSVVPGSPGTQYF. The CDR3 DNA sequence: TGCAGCGTTGTGCCCGGCTCCCCCGGGACCCAGTACTTC.

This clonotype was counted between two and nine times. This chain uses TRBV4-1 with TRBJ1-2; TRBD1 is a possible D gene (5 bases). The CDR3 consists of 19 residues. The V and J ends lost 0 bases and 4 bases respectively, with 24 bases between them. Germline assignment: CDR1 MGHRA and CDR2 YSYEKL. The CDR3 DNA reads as TGCGCCAGCAGCCAAGATGGGGGGACCGCTGACCACGGACGCTATGGCTACACCTTC. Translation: CASSQDGGTADHGRYGYTF.

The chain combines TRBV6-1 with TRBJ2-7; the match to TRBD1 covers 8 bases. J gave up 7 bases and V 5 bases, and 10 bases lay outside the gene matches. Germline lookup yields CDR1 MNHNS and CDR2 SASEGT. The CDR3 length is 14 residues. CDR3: CASSPMGQVREQYF. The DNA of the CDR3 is TGTGCCAGCAGTCCCATGGGACAGGTGCGGGAGCAGTACTTC.

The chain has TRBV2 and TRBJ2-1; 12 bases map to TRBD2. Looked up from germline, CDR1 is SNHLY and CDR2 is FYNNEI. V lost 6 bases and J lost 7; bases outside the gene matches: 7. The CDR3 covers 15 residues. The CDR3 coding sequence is TGTGCCAGCAGGGCCTCTAGCGGGGGGGCTAATGAGCAGTTCTTC. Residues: CASRASSGGANEQFF.

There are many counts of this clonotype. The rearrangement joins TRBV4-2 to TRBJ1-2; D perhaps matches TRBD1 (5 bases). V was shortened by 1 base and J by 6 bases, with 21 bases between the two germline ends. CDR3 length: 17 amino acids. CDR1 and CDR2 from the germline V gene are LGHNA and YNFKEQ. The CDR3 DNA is TGTGCCAGCAGCCAAGGTCAGGGCGATCCCTTTCGACATGGCTACACCTTC. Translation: CASSQGQGDPFRHGYTF.

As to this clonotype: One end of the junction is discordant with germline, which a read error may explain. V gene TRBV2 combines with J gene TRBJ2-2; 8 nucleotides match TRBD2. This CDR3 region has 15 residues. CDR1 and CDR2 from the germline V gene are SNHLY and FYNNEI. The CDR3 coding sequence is TGTGCCAGCCGAGTTAGCGGGAAGGTGGGCGGGGAGCCGTTTTTT. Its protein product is CASRVSGKVGGEPFF.

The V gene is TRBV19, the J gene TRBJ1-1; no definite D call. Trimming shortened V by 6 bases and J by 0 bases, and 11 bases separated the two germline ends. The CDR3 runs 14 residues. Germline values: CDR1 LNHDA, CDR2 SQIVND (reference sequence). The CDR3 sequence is CASSYDRMNTEAFF. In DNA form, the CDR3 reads TGTGCCAGTAGCTATGACCGCATGAACACTGAAGCTTTCTTT.

The CDR3, as DNA: TGTGCCAGCAGCCCCACATGGAAATCACCCCTCCACTTT. Translation gives CASSPTWKSPLHF. The chain uses TRBV6-6 and TRBJ1-6; D call uncertain. This CDR3 has 13 residues. V shed 6 bases and J shed 10 bases, with 13 bases lying between them. Germline CDR1 MNHNY, CDR2 SVGAGI (reference sequence).

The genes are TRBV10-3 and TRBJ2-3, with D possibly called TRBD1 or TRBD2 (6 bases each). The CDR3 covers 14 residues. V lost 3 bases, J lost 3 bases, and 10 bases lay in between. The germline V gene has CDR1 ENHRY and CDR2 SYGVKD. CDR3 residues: CAISERGVTDTQYF. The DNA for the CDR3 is TGTGCCATCAGTGAAAGGGGGGTGACAGATACGCAGTATTTT.